Shown below are 24 T cell receptor beta chains from a single sample sequenced in a study of blood T cells in healthy people across ages. The use of a sample-barcoded 5' primer and a J-beta primer mix characterized a second PCR of roughly 7 to 12 cycles. TCRdb passed the 5' RACE reads through MiXCR, listing each CDR3 protein once. The sample has some 710,000 distinct CDR3 sequences, roughly 20% seen once. The sample consisted of blood. These receptors originate from a man in his 70s in good health.

About this clonotype: This could be a read error, since a much larger clone is one nucleotide away. The chain combines TRBV12-3 or TRBV12-4 with TRBJ2-7; D is unclear. This CDR3 spans 14 amino acids. CDR3 sequence reads: CASSFGSAYYAQYF. The CDR3 DNA reads as TGTGCCAGCAGTTTTGGCAGTGCCTACTACGCGCAGTACTTC.

The chain links TRBV7-9 to TRBJ1-1; no reliable D call. Trimming left V 2 bases short and J 6 bases short, with 10 bases between. This CDR3 spans 13 amino acids. Germline CDR1 and CDR2: SEHNR and FQNEAQ (reference sequence). CDR3 sequence reads: CASSLRPSAEAFF. In nucleotides, the CDR3 is TGTGCCAGCAGCTTAAGGCCCAGTGCTGAAGCTTTCTTT.

This clonotype was seen a handful of times. This CDR3 is missing its conserved last phenylalanine or tryptophan, likely due to a read error. The limits of the CDR3 on the DNA are not certain, so only TCRdb's listed CDR3 is given. The V gene is TRBV12-3 or TRBV12-4, the J gene TRBJ2-6. Inclusive of both ends, the CDR3 amounts to 10 amino acids. This chain's CDR3 is CASSLGMGTI.

The chain carries TRBV6-2 or TRBV6-3 and TRBJ2-5; D gene uncertain. The DNA end is more similar to TRBJ2-7, so the J call may be wrong. The length of the CDR3 is 13 residues. Germline CDR1 is MNHEY and CDR2 is SVGEGT. CDR3 sequence: CASSYAAFYEQYV. Here the CDR3 DNA reads TGTGCCAGCAGTTACGCAGCTTTCTACGAGCAGTACGTC.

This clonotype was seen more than once but under ten times. The V and J genes are TRBV7-8 and TRBJ2-1; D unclear. Germline-derived CDR1 and CDR2 are SGHVS and FQNEAQ. The CDR3 sequence is 16 residues long. The V and J ends lost 4 bases and 2 bases respectively, with 15 bases between them. DNA for the CDR3: TGTGCCAGCAGCTACAGTCTGCTTCGGACCTACAATGAGCAGTTCTTC. It translates to CASSYSLLRTYNEQFF. Variable domain in full (rest from reference TRBV7-8 and TRBJ2-1): GAGVSQSPRYKVAKRGQDVALRCDPISGHVSLFWYQQALGQGPEFLTYFQNEAQLDKSGLPSDRFFAERPEGSVSTLKIQRTQQEDSAVYLCASSYSLLRTYNEQFFGPGTRLTVL.

The chain carries TRBV19 and TRBJ2-3, with D perhaps matching TRBD2 (5 bases). The CDR3 spans 15 residues. The V and J ends lost 4 bases and 2 bases respectively, with 13 bases between them. CDR1 is LNHDA and CDR2 is SQIVND in the germline V gene (reference sequence). The CDR3 spells CASSKASSFTDTQYF. The CDR3 nucleotides read TGTGCCAGTAGTAAAGCTAGCTCCTTCACAGATACGCAGTATTTT. Full variable domain (outside the CDR3, taken from reference TRBV19 and TRBJ2-3): DGGITQSPKYLFRKEGQNVTLSCEQNLNHDAMYWYRQDPGQGLRLIYYSQIVNDFQKGDIAEGYSVSREKKESFPLTVTSAQKNPTAFYLCASSKASSFTDTQYFGPGTRLTVL.

This clonotype was recorded a few times. The chain combines TRBV4-2 with TRBJ2-5; D remains ambiguous. The germline V gene has CDR1 LGHNA and CDR2 YNFKEQ. The CDR3 spans 16 residues. Trimming left V 0 bases short and J 4 bases short, with 15 bases between. As DNA, the CDR3 is TGTGCCAGCAGCCAAGATTCGTATATACCGGGAGAGACCCAGTACTTC. It codes for CASSQDSYIPGETQYF.

The CDR3 DNA follows: TGTGCCAGCAGTATCCCCTACAGGGTGGGGATCGTGGACTATGGCTACACCTTC. As protein: CASSIPYRVGIVDYGYTF. The chain has TRBV6-2 or TRBV6-3 and TRBJ1-2; tentatively, D is TRBD1 (6 bases). The CDR3 sequence is 18 residues long. Germline CDR1 and CDR2: MNHEY and SVGEGT. The germline V and J ends were trimmed by 5 bases and 3 bases, with 25 bases remaining between them.

This clonotype was detected only a few times. The chain carries TRBV7-2 and TRBJ2-5; D gene uncertain. V lost 2 bases and J 0 bases, leaving 7 bases between the germline ends. Germline CDR1 SGHTA, CDR2 FQGNSA. CDR3 size: 14 residues. The CDR3 loop is CASSLFGHQETQYF. DNA of the CDR3: TGTGCCAGCAGCTTATTTGGCCACCAAGAGACCCAGTACTTC.

To note about this clonotype: This sequence may be a read error, since a much larger clone differs from it by one base. This chain links TRBV7-8 with TRBJ2-2; a possible D gene is TRBD1 (6 bases). Germline V lookup: CDR1 SGHVS, CDR2 FQNEAQ. Trimming stripped 2 bases from V and 9 bases from J, with 16 bases between. The CDR3 has 15 amino acids. CDR3 residues: CASSLISGATRELFF. Written as DNA, the CDR3 is TGTGCCAGCAGCTTAATCTCAGGGGCTACCAGGGAGCTGTTTTTT.

There are a few counts of this clonotype. The chain joins TRBV3-1 to TRBJ2-5; D may match TRBD1 or TRBD2 (6 bases each). CDR3 length: 14 amino acids. V was clipped by 3 bases and J by 2 bases, with 10 bases between them. Germline values: CDR1 LGHDT, CDR2 YNNKEL (reference sequence). The CDR3 DNA sequence: TGTGCCAGCAGCCAGAGAGGGGGGCAAGAGACCCAGTACTTC. Translated, it gives CASSQRGGQETQYF.

Here the CDR3 reads CASRSSANYGYTF. The CDR3 DNA sequence: TGTGCCAGCAGGTCATCAGCTAACTATGGCTACACCTTC. The chain has TRBV12-3 or TRBV12-4 and TRBJ1-2; D ambiguous. V lost 6 bases and J 0 bases, leaving 8 bases between the germline ends. The CDR3 consists of 13 residues.

The chain carries TRBV7-2 and TRBJ2-3; 9 nucleotides line up with TRBD2. Germline CDR1 reads SGHTA; CDR2 reads FQGNSA. The CDR3 is 16 amino acids. V was clipped by 5 bases and J by 2 bases; unmatched bases: 8. The CDR3 nucleotides read TGTGCCAGCAGCATACTAGCGGGTGGGAACACAGATACGCAGTATTTT. The encoded protein is CASSILAGGNTDTQYF. The full variable domain, rest sourced from reference TRBV7-2 and TRBJ2-3, is GAGVSQSPSNKVTEKGKDVELRCDPISGHTALYWYRQSLGQGLEFLIYFQGNSAPDKSGLPSDRFSAERTGGSVSTLTIQRTQQEDSAVYLCASSILAGGNTDTQYFGPGTRLTVL.

This clonotype was seen only a few times. The V call is TRBV20-1, the J call TRBJ2-1; D is ambiguous. The CDR3 loop spans 17 amino acids. Per germline, CDR1 DFQATT and CDR2 SNEGSKA (reference sequence). V lost 0 bases and J 0 bases, leaving 15 bases between the germline ends. The CDR3 loop is CSARDAGRPSSYNEQFF. The CDR3 nucleotides read TGCAGTGCTAGAGACGCCGGAAGGCCGAGCTCCTACAATGAGCAGTTCTTC.

The sample holds a few counts of this clonotype. The genes are TRBV13 and TRBJ2-3; no clear D. Germline V gene data show CDR1 as PRHDT and CDR2 as FYEKMQ (reference sequence). CDR3 length: 16 residues. Trimming removed 4 bases at V and 1 base at J, with 15 bases between. DNA of the CDR3: TGTGCCAGCAGCTATACCCGTCCCTTTCGCACAGATACGCAGTATTTT. Encoded protein: CASSYTRPFRTDTQYF. Variable domain in full (rest from reference TRBV13 and TRBJ2-3): AAGVIQSPRHLIKEKRETATLKCYPIPRHDTVYWYQQGPGQDPQFLISFYEKMQSDKGSIPDRFSAQQFSDYHSELNMSSLELGDSALYFCASSYTRPFRTDTQYFGPGTRLTVL.

The chain links TRBV27 to TRBJ2-1, with D tentatively TRBD1 (6 bases). The J call may be in error: the DNA end matches TRBJ2-7 better. Germline V gene data show CDR1 as MNHEY and CDR2 as SMNVEV (reference sequence). This CDR3 has 14 amino acids. Here the CDR3 reads CASSSRGQTYEQYV. The CDR3, as DNA: TGTGCCAGCAGTTCCCGCGGACAGACCTACGAGCAGTACGTC.

This rearrangement joins TRBV7-2 to TRBJ1-2, with a weak D call TRBD1 (5 bases). Trimming left V 5 bases short and J 8 bases short, with 18 bases between. This CDR3 spans 14 amino acids. The V gene's germline CDR1 is SGHTA and CDR2 FQGNSA. The CDR3 nucleotides read TGTGCCAGCAGCATCACCGGGACTCCAGGGGGCTACACCTTC. This codes for CASSITGTPGGYTF.

The chain employs TRBV6-6 and TRBJ1-5, with 9 bases aligning to TRBD1. The V and J ends lost 0 bases and 4 bases, in that order; junction bases with no gene match: 4. The CDR3 consists of 16 residues. Germline V gene data show CDR1 as MNHNY and CDR2 as SVGAGI (reference sequence). CDR3 amino acids: CASSYSGTGCNQPQHF. The CDR3 DNA reads as TGTGCCAGCAGTTACTCGGGGACAGGGTGTAATCAGCCCCAGCATTTT.

This clonotype was counted only a few times. The chain couples TRBV5-1 to TRBJ2-5; D is uncertain. Matching the DNA end better, TRBJ2-1 makes the J call doubtful. In germline, CDR1 is SGHRS, CDR2 YFSETQ. The CDR3 has 15 amino acids. CDR3 loop: CASSLARPIHNEQFF. For the CDR3, the DNA is TGCGCCAGCAGCTTGGCCAGGCCCATTCACAATGAGCAGTTCTTC.

This chain links TRBV4-3 with TRBJ2-2; 8 bases are shared with TRBD1. V lost 0 bases and J lost 2; bases outside the gene matches: 8. The CDR3 covers 18 residues. Germline V lookup: CDR1 LGHNA, CDR2 YSLEER. CDR3 sequence: CASSQDLTGTGNTGELFF. The CDR3 DNA reads as TGCGCCAGCAGCCAAGATCTTACCGGGACAGGCAACACCGGGGAGCTGTTTTTT.

This clonotype has more than one count but fewer than ten. This chain uses TRBV15 with TRBJ2-3; weak D call: TRBD2 (5 bases). The germline CDR1 and CDR2 sequences are LNHNV and YYDKDF (reference sequence). Trimming shortened V by 5 bases and J by 2 bases, and 11 bases separated the two germline ends. The CDR3 is made up of 14 amino acids. The CDR3 loop reads CATSVGGDTDTQYF. The CDR3 bases are TGTGCCACCAGCGTCGGAGGTGACACAGATACGCAGTATTTT.

V usage is TRBV19 and J usage is TRBJ1-2; D is ambiguous. The CDR3 contains 13 residues. Germline lookup yields CDR1 LNHDA and CDR2 SQIVND (reference sequence). V gave up 5 bases and J gave up 8 bases, with 15 bases separating them. DNA for the CDR3: TGTGCCAGTAGTCCATCAATCTCCCTAGGCTACACCTTC. Translated, it gives CASSPSISLGYTF.

This clonotype was observed a few times. The chain has TRBV6-2 or TRBV6-3 and TRBJ1-5; 11 nucleotides line up with TRBD1. Germline assignment: CDR1 MNHEY and CDR2 SVGEGT. CDR3 length: 15 amino acids. V shed 8 bases and J 0 bases; nucleotides not matched to a gene: 3. The CDR3 spells CASGTGGNSNQPQHF. DNA of the CDR3: TGTGCCAGCGGGACAGGGGGTAATAGCAATCAGCCCCAGCATTTT.

The gene calls are TRBV2 and TRBJ1-4; possible D gene TRBD1, 5 bases. The CDR3 consists of 15 residues. Germline V lookup: CDR1 SNHLY, CDR2 FYNNEI. V lost 4 bases to trimming and J lost 8 bases, with 17 bases between them. The CDR3, as DNA: TGTGCCAGCAGTGTGACCCAGGGAGTGGGCGAAAAACTGTTTTTT. Protein: CASSVTQGVGEKLFF.